The 2 T cell receptor beta chains presented below share a single source sample, sequenced in a study of post-analysis software for immune sequencing data. These receptors' targets are unknown. Study results and caveats: Elevated frequency relative to controls characterized four or five TRBV segments in patients, TRBV5-6, TRBV5-1 and TRBV20-1 among them.

The TCR beta cDNA libraries contained unique molecular identifiers. Using its own MiXCR run on the PCR reads, TCRdb lists one record per CDR3 protein. The data show fewer than 550,000 distinct CDR3 sequences, about a third seen once. The sequencing input was blood. The receptors were sampled from a girl aged 2-17 years with multiple sclerosis.

This clonotype has a handful of counts. The chain uses TRBV10-3 and TRBJ2-5, with 8 positions matching TRBD2. V lost 0 bases to trimming and J lost 4 bases; unmatched junction nucleotides: 1. This CDR3 contains 14 residues. CDR1 is ENHRY, CDR2 SYGVKD, per germline. The CDR3 region is CAISESTSGETQYF. The CDR3 DNA follows: TGTGCCATCAGTGAGTCAACTAGCGGAGAGACCCAGTACTTC.

A few counts support this clonotype. This chain connects TRBV2 to TRBJ1-4; D remains unclear. The CDR3 spans 14 residues. Trimming removed 6 bases from V and 8 bases from J, with 16 bases in between. Per the germline V gene, CDR1 is SNHLY and CDR2 is FYNNEI. For the CDR3, the DNA is TGTGCCAGCAGAACCACAGAAGGTTGGGAAAAACTGTTTTTT. It encodes CASRTTEGWEKLFF.